A single sample is the source of the 18 T cell receptor beta chains below, sequenced in a study of early stage breast cancer tumors. Assay used: immunoSEQ multiplex PCR; TCRdb lists only in-frame clones, some missing. The top ten clones hold approximately 4.7% of a sample with roughly 58,000 clones, just over 90% of them seen once. Sequencing input: blood. The receptor set was obtained from a person aged 70 to 85 with breast cancer.

This rearrangement joins TRBV18 to TRBJ2-7; 12 bases match TRBD2. Germline V gene sequence: CDR1 KGHSH, CDR2 LQKENI. This CDR3 has 15 amino acids. J lost 6 bases, V lost 6 bases, and 9 bases had no gene match. CDR3 DNA: TGTGCCAGCTCCCCCCGGGGACTAGCGGGCGGCGAGCAGTACTTC. Translating gives CASSPRGLAGGEQYF. Full variable domain (outside the CDR3, taken from reference TRBV18 and TRBJ2-7): NAGVMQNPRHLVRRRGQEARLRCSPMKGHSHVYWYRQLPEEGLKFMVYLQKENIIDESGMPKERFSAEFPKEGPSILRIQQVVRGDSAAYFCASSPRGLAGGEQYFGPGTRLTVT.

V and J are TRBV7-8 and TRBJ2-1; the D gene is possibly TRBD1 (7 bases). Germline loops: CDR1 SGHVS, CDR2 FQNEAQ. V lost 7 bases, J lost 9 bases, and 10 bases lay in between. CDR3 length: 11 residues. In DNA, the CDR3 is TGTGCCAGCACCCAGGGGGGTGAGCAGTTCTTC. Protein product: CASTQGGEQFF.

This chain connects TRBV7-9 to TRBJ1-1; D remains ambiguous. The CDR3 has 14 residues. Germline CDR1 reads SEHNR; CDR2 reads FQNEAQ (reference sequence). Trimming left V 1 base short and J 11 bases short, with 17 bases between. The CDR3 sequence: CASSLEIGGGGAFF. DNA for the CDR3: TGTGCCAGCAGCTTAGAGATTGGAGGTGGAGGGGCTTTCTTT.

The chain joins TRBV19 to TRBJ1-6, with D maybe TRBD1 (6 bases). V lost 3 bases, J lost 7 bases, and 13 bases lay in between. Germline V gene sequence: CDR1 LNHDA, CDR2 SQIVND (reference sequence). This CDR3 spans 15 amino acids. As DNA, the CDR3 is TGTGCCAGTAGTATGGACCGGACAGTGAATTCACCCCTCCACTTT. Translation gives CASSMDRTVNSPLHF.

This rearrangement joins TRBV7-8 to TRBJ2-3; 11 positions agree with TRBD1. CDR1 is SGHVS and CDR2 is FQNEAQ in the germline V gene. Losses at the gene ends were 0 bases for V and 4 bases for J; bases not matched to a gene: 6. This CDR3 comprises 17 residues. CDR3 DNA sequence: TGTGCCAGCAGCTTAGCAACGGGACAGGGGGGCGCAGATACGCAGTATTTT. Its protein is CASSLATGQGGADTQYF.

The chain links TRBV7-6 to TRBJ2-7, with 7 bases identical to TRBD2. Germline CDR1 SGHVS, CDR2 FNYEAQ. Trimming cost V 1 base and J 2 bases; bases outside gene matches: 2. This CDR3 has 14 amino acids. CDR3 DNA sequence: TGTGCCAGCAGCTTAGGCGGGGGACCCTACGAGCAGTACTTC. Its translation: CASSLGGGPYEQYF.

The CDR3 protein is CASSQVGGLGPGNTIYF. The DNA for the CDR3 is TGTGCCAGCAGCCAAGTGGGGGGGTTGGGACCTGGAAACACCATATATTTT. This chain uses TRBV4-2 with TRBJ1-3; D is perhaps TRBD1 (5 bases). Germline CDR1 is LGHNA and CDR2 is YNFKEQ. The CDR3 loop spans 17 amino acids. Trimming cost V 1 base and J 2 bases, with 15 bases left between them.

The chain links TRBV6-4 to TRBJ2-2; D is possibly TRBD2 (5 bases). Germline CDR1 reads MRHNA; CDR2 reads SNTAGT. V shed 6 bases and J shed 1 base, with 6 bases lying between them. The CDR3 has 13 residues. The CDR3 DNA reads as TGTGCCAGCAGCGGGGTGAACACCGGGGAGCTGTTTTTT. Encoded protein: CASSGVNTGELFF.

V is TRBV29-1 and J is TRBJ1-2; 7 positions agree with TRBD1. The V gene end was trimmed by 3 bases and the J gene end by 7 bases; junction bases not matched to a gene: 14. CDR1 is SQVTM and CDR2 is ANQGSEA in the germline V gene. The CDR3 runs 15 residues. The CDR3 loop is CSVDYNETGISGYTF. CDR3 DNA sequence: TGCAGCGTTGATTATAACGAGACAGGGATCTCTGGCTACACCTTC.

The V gene is TRBV11-3, the J gene TRBJ1-1; TRBD1 agrees at 7 bases. Trimming cost V 4 bases and J 1 base; bases outside gene matches: 6. The germline CDR1 and CDR2 sequences are SGHNT and YENEEA. CDR3 length: 15 residues. The CDR3 is CASSSQGGSNTEAFF. Written as DNA, the CDR3 is TGTGCCAGCAGCTCCCAAGGGGGCTCGAACACTGAAGCTTTCTTT.

CDR3 coding DNA: TGCAGCGTTGGGCCCCAGACCTACGAGCAGTACTTC. Translating it yields CSVGPQTYEQYF. The chain recombines TRBV29-1 with TRBJ2-7; D gene unclear. CDR1 SQVTM and CDR2 ANQGSEA come from the germline V gene. Trimming took off 4 bases at V and 2 bases at J, with 9 bases between the two ends. The CDR3 is 12 residues long.

This clone was seen once. The gene calls are TRBV5-5 and TRBJ2-2, with D maybe TRBD2 (6 bases). The CDR3 covers 16 residues. V was clipped by 3 bases and J by 2 bases, with 14 bases between them. CDR1 is SGHKS and CDR2 is YYEKEE in the germline V gene (reference sequence). This CDR3 reads CASSSPGGINTGELFF. The CDR3 nucleotides read TGTGCCAGCAGCTCCCCTGGCGGGATAAACACCGGGGAGCTGTTTTTT.

The rearrangement uses TRBV30 and TRBJ2-5, with 10 bases aligning to TRBD2. Germline CDR1 is GTSNPN and CDR2 is SVGIG (reference sequence). The CDR3 consists of 14 residues. V lost 8 bases and J lost 7; bases outside the gene matches: 13. The CDR3 loop is CASLSTSGVGTQYF. CDR3 sequence (DNA): TGTGCCAGCCTCTCCACTAGCGGGGTGGGGACCCAGTACTTC. Complete variable domain (other parts from reference TRBV30 and TRBJ2-5): SQTIHQWPATLVQPVGSPLSLECTVEGTSNPNLYWYRQAAGRGLQLLFYSVGIGQISSEVPQNLSASRPQDRQFILSSKKLLLSDSGFYLCASLSTSGVGTQYFGPGTRLLVL.

This clone was recorded once. The chain links TRBV9 to TRBJ2-7; weak D call: TRBD2 (6 bases). The CDR3 length is 15 residues. The V gene's germline CDR1 is SGDLS and CDR2 YYNGEE. V was shortened by 2 bases and J by 2 bases, with 14 bases between the two germline ends. As DNA, the CDR3 is TGTGCCAGCAGCGTCTCCACCGGGAGACCCTACGAGCAGTACTTC. Translation: CASSVSTGRPYEQYF.

The chain links TRBV10-1 to TRBJ2-5, with D maybe TRBD2 (6 bases). The CDR3 length is 13 residues. Germline CDR1 is WNHNN and CDR2 is SYGVQD (reference sequence). Trimming took 4 bases from V and 2 from J, leaving 8 bases between them. The CDR3, as DNA: TGCGCCAGCAGTGTCGGAGGGCAAGAGACCCAGTACTTC. It is translated as CASSVGGQETQYF.

The rearrangement links TRBV7-9 to TRBJ2-3; 7 bases align to TRBD1. V shed 4 bases, J shed 1 base, and the junction held 5 bases outside the gene matches. In germline, CDR1 is SEHNR, CDR2 FQNEAQ (reference sequence). CDR3 length: 15 amino acids. CDR3 in DNA: TGTGCCAGCAGCTCACAGGGGAGCGGCACAGATACGCAGTATTTT. Protein: CASSSQGSGTDTQYF.

The chain combines TRBV4-1 with TRBJ2-3; possible D gene TRBD2, 6 bases. Germline CDR1 reads MGHRA; CDR2 reads YSYEKL. This CDR3 contains 14 residues. Trimming shortened V by 7 bases and J by 2 bases, and 13 bases separated the two germline ends. CDR3 coding DNA: TGCGCCAGCACCCTTAGCGGAGTCACAGATACGCAGTATTTT. It translates to CASTLSGVTDTQYF.

J is TRBJ1-2 and V is TRBV18; D is perhaps TRBD1 (6 bases). V was cut by 3 bases and J by 6 bases, with 17 bases left in between. CDR1 and CDR2 (germline): KGHSH, LQKENI. CDR3 length: 15 residues. CDR3 nucleotide sequence: TGTGCCAGCTCACCTCTGCGGACACCAGGGGATGGCTACACCTTC. As protein: CASSPLRTPGDGYTF.